This T cell receptor (beta chain) emerged from a study of tumor-infiltrating lymphocytes in primary liver carcinoma (dated by TCRdb to about 2017). For context, the study as a whole: Five patients with histopathologically diagnosed primary liver carcinoma underwent surgical resection in China between late 2015 and early 2016. The tumors of the five patients were staged as T1-T3 N0M0, with maximum diameters ranging from about 4 to 11 cm. Reproducibility between technical replicate repertoires was high, with correlation coefficients above 0.95 and mean shared-clone rates approximately 0.91. Of the five patients, three men and two women aged 30 to 69 years, four had hepatocellular carcinoma and one had combined HCC and intrahepatic cholangiocarcinoma. A total of some 35 specimens from 5 patients underwent TCRbeta repertoire sequencing, comprising 25 tumor regions, 5 adjacent noncancerous liver tissues and 5 peripheral blood samples. TCRbeta repertoire sequencing, expression microarrays and whole-exome sequencing were combined in the study across five regions of each liver tumor, with adjacent normal tissue and blood also included. Samples yielded roughly 3.65 to 7.5 million productive TCRbeta reads; read depth did not differ significantly between tissue types. On the study overall, not on this receptor specifically: The top 250 clones accounted for a significantly greater share of the repertoire in tumors than in blood (p = 0.039). Because the samples were bulk and unsorted, CD4+ and CD8+ T cell repertoires could not be compared. Repertoire overlap was higher between tumor regions (mean about 36%) than tumor-adjacent (17%) or tumor-blood (approximately 14%) pairs, consistent with antigen-driven expansion. Because only the TCR beta chain was sequenced and unpaired alpha chains were not captured, true repertoire diversity is likely underestimated. Only five patients were included in the study, and the authors note that the findings should be validated in a larger study.

V loses 5 bases, J loses 3 bases, and the germline ends lie 8 bases apart. The CDR3 starts with the cysteine, ends with the phenylalanine, and has 13 residues. Left in the record is the CDR3 DNA by itself, 39 bases read in frame from the first base. The germline V gene gives CDR1 as SGHAT and CDR2 as FQNNGV. TRIzol reagent was used to extract blood RNA from unsorted whole blood, while the DNeasy Blood & Tissue kit provided the germline DNA. Chronic HBV infection was present in the patients, and the patients were treatment-naive at sampling. Before surgery, about 4 milliliters of peripheral blood were collected into K2EDTA tubes. In its sample, this clonotype was seen many times. This receptor's antigen is unknown. No qualities accompany the bases; no much larger clone lies one base away. Using a constant-region primer and ProtoScript II reverse transcriptase, TCRbeta-specific cDNA was reverse-transcribed from around 500 ng total RNA. The TCRbeta libraries were prepared through three rounds of nested multiplex PCR following a slightly modified ARM-PCR procedure. Multiplex TRBV1-TRBV30 forward primers and a Cbeta reverse primer were used in the first two PCR rounds, each of which was run for 9 to 11 cycles. Sample barcodes and Illumina adapters were added in a final 25-cycle PCR using Deep VentR polymerase. Before sequencing, amplicons of 200-500 bp were purified from gel using a QIAquick gel extraction kit. An Illumina HiSeq 2500 was used to sequence the TCRbeta amplicons, generating 250-bp paired-end reads. The authors processed their data as follows. Reads were quality-trimmed with Trimmomatic v0.33, and paired reads were merged with FLASH v1.2.11 to recover full CDR3 sequences. MiGEC v1.2.1b assigned V, D and J germline segments to the rearranged TCRbeta sequences. Clonotype statistics and Shannon-Wiener diversity indices were calculated with VDJtools v1.0.0. Except for diversity analysis, only the 250 most abundant clonotypes of each sample were used in subsequent analyses to reduce sampling bias. The public reads were run again by TCRdb, first through fastp at Q25 and then through MiXCR, and only productive beta chains were kept. Rows merge per CDR3 protein into single entries with the most common DNA and genes. TCRdb's processing, not the authors', yielded these V and J calls. The sample contains about 210,000 distinct CDR3 sequences, approximately 65% of them found a single time. Approximately 6.5% of the sample belongs to the ten largest clones.

Sequencing was carried out using peripheral blood. The receptor was isolated from an older woman with primary liver carcinoma and hepatitis B virus infection. The chain is made from TRBV11-2 and TRBJ1-5, with the D gene not clear enough to name. CDR3 reads: CASSTSLNQPQHF. In nucleotides, the sequence is TGTGCCAGCAGCACCAGTCTCAATCAGCCCCAGCATTTT.